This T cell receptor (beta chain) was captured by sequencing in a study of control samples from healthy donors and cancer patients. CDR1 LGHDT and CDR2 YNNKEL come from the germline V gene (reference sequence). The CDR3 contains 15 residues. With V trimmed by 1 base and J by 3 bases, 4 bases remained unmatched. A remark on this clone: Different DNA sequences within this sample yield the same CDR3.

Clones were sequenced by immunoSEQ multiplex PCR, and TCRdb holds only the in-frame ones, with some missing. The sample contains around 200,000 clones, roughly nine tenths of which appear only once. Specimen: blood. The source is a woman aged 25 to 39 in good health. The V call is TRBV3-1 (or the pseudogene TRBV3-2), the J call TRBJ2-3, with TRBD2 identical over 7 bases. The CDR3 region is CASSQGGRSTDTQYF. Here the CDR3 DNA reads TGTGCCAGCAGCCAAGGCGGGAGAAGTACAGATACGCAGTATTTT.